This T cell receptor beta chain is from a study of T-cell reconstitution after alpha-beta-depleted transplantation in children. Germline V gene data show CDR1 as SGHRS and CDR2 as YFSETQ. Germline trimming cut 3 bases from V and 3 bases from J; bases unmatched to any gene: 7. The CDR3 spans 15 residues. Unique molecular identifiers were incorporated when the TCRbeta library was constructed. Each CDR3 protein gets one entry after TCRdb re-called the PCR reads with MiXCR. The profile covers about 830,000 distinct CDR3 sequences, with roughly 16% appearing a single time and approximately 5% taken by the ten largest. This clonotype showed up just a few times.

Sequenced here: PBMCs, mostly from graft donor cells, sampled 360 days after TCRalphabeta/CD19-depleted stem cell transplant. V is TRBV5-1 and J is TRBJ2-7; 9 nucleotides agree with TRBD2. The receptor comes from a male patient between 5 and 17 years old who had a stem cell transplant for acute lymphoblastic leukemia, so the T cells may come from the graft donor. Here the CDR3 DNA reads TGCGCCAGCAGCTGGGTGTCTAGCGGGGTCTACGAGCAGTACTTC. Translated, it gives CASSWVSSGVYEQYF.